One sample yielded the 32 T cell receptor beta chains listed below, sequenced in a study of post-analysis software for immune sequencing data. Findings and limits, study-wide: Among roughly 5 TRBV segments more frequent in patients than controls were TRBV5-6, TRBV5-1 and TRBV20-1.

Their antigen targets remain unknown. Unique molecular identifiers were carried by the TCR beta cDNA libraries. One entry per CDR3 protein results from TCRdb running MiXCR on the PCR reads. The data contain hundreds of thousands of distinct CDR3 sequences, approximately 59% of them singletons. The sequenced sample consisted of blood. These receptors were obtained from a girl aged 2-10 years with multiple sclerosis.

This rearrangement joins TRBV6-2 or TRBV6-3 to TRBJ2-5; the D is unclear. V lost 6 bases and J lost 4, with 15 bases in between. The CDR3 has 14 residues. Germline-derived CDR1 and CDR2 are MNHEY and SVGEGT. The CDR3 reads CASRRLVVVETQYF. The DNA for the CDR3 is TGTGCCAGCAGACGACTGGTGGTTGTAGAGACCCAGTACTTC.

A few counts support this clonotype. The rearrangement joins TRBV6-5 to TRBJ2-1; the match to TRBD2 covers 8 bases. The germline V gene has CDR1 MNHEY and CDR2 SVGAGI. This CDR3 comprises 15 residues. The V segment lost 0 bases and the J segment 8 bases; nucleotides outside the gene matches: 6. The DNA of the CDR3 is TGTGCCAGCAGTTACTCGAGTACTAGCGGACATGAGCAGTTCTTC. Its protein product is CASSYSSTSGHEQFF.

As for this clonotype: A read error may account for a junction end that differs from germline. The CDR3 sequence: CGAVQSLAGLYNEQFF. CDR3 nucleotide sequence: TGCGGTGCCGTTCAGAGCCTAGCGGGCCTCTACAATGAGCAGTTCTTC. The chain joins TRBV20-1 to TRBJ2-1; 8 nucleotides agree with TRBD2. The CDR3 covers 16 residues. The V gene's germline CDR1 is DFQATT and CDR2 SNEGSKA (reference sequence).

The genes are TRBV7-2 and TRBJ2-1; a weak D match, TRBD1 (6 bases). In germline, CDR1 is SGHTA, CDR2 FQGNSA. The CDR3 has 15 residues. The V end lost 4 bases, the J end lost 0 bases, and 10 bases lay between the germline ends. The CDR3 spells CASSSDRSSYNEQFF. CDR3 in DNA: TGTGCCAGCAGCTCCGACAGGAGCTCCTACAATGAGCAGTTCTTC.

In this sample, this clonotype turned up a few times. This chain uses TRBV14 with TRBJ2-1; D is perhaps TRBD2 (5 bases). The CDR3 is 16 residues long. The germline gives CDR1 SGHDN, CDR2 FVKESK. Between the trimmed V and J ends, which lost 0 bases and 8 bases, there was a span of 17 bases. CDR3 in amino acids: CASSQEWGVGGDEQFF. CDR3 in DNA: TGTGCCAGCAGCCAAGAATGGGGAGTGGGTGGCGATGAGCAGTTCTTC.

The chain has TRBV11-2 and TRBJ2-5, with 8 bases identical to TRBD2. CDR3 length: 15 amino acids. The J segment lost 11 bases and the V segment lost 0 bases, leaving 11 bases of the junction unmatched. CDR1 is SGHAT and CDR2 is FQNNGV in the germline V gene. The chain's CDR3 is CASSLDGRADDEQYF. CDR3 DNA: TGTGCCAGCAGCTTAGACGGGAGGGCCGATGATGAGCAGTACTTC.

The chain employs TRBV12-3 or TRBV12-4 and TRBJ2-1; TRBD1 aligns across 9 bases. V lost 3 bases to trimming and J lost 3 bases; unmatched junction nucleotides: 9. The CDR3 length is 17 residues. CDR3 sequence: CASSFSPGTGLYNEQFF. DNA of the CDR3: TGTGCCAGCAGTTTCTCCCCCGGGACAGGGCTCTACAATGAGCAGTTCTTC.

V usage is TRBV4-2 and J usage is TRBJ2-1; D is possibly TRBD2 (6 bases). The germline V and J ends were trimmed by 0 bases and 7 bases, with 13 bases remaining between them. The CDR3 has 15 residues. Germline CDR1 LGHNA, CDR2 YNFKEQ. For the CDR3, the DNA is TGTGCCAGCAGCCAAGATCTGGTACTAGCAAATGAGCAGTTCTTC. This gives the protein CASSQDLVLANEQFF.

The rearrangement joins TRBV29-1 to TRBJ2-3; 8 positions match TRBD2. The germline CDR1 and CDR2 sequences are SQVTM and ANQGSEA. V lost 8 bases to trimming and J lost 6 bases; unmatched junction nucleotides: 10. The CDR3 is made up of 13 amino acids. The CDR3 nucleotides are TGCAGCCTGCGGGGGCTAGCGGGCGATACGCAGTATTTT. It codes for CSLRGLAGDTQYF.

This chain connects TRBV3-1 to TRBJ2-4; the D gene is possibly TRBD1 (6 bases). This CDR3 is built from 13 residues. Germline-derived CDR1 and CDR2 are LGHDT and YNNKEL (reference sequence). Trimming took 1 base from V and 10 from J, leaving 11 bases between them. This chain's CDR3 is CASSQGGTYIQYF. The CDR3 nucleotides are TGTGCCAGCAGCCAAGGAGGGACATATATTCAGTACTTC.

This sequence joins TRBV6-2 or TRBV6-3 and TRBJ2-7, with TRBD1 identical over 8 bases. The germline CDR1 and CDR2 sequences are MNHEY and SVGEGT. Trimming took 4 bases from V and 4 from J; bases not matched to a gene: 9. The CDR3 runs to 15 residues. CDR3: CASSSEGQAPYEQYF. Written as DNA, the CDR3 is TGTGCCAGCAGTTCGGAGGGACAGGCACCTTACGAGCAGTACTTC.

This chain joins TRBV5-5 and TRBJ1-1, with TRBD1 matching 9 bases. CDR1 SGHKS and CDR2 YYEKEE come from the germline V gene (reference sequence). Trimming removed 4 bases from V and 3 bases from J; junction bases left unmatched: 4. The CDR3 length is 14 residues. As DNA, the CDR3 is TGTGCCAGCAGCACCGGGACAGGGTACACTGAAGCTTTCTTT. Its protein is CASSTGTGYTEAFF.

The sample holds many counts of this clonotype. The chain has TRBV4-3 and TRBJ2-7; 8 nucleotides match TRBD1. V lost 1 base, J lost 2 bases, and 16 bases stayed unmatched. Germline values: CDR1 LGHNA, CDR2 YSLEER. The CDR3 loop spans 19 amino acids. CDR3 region: CASSQVGSRRWTGTYEQYF. As DNA, the CDR3 is TGCGCCAGCAGCCAAGTAGGAAGTAGGAGGTGGACAGGGACCTACGAGCAGTACTTC.

V is TRBV3-1 and J is TRBJ1-1; D perhaps matches TRBD1 (5 bases). The CDR3 is 14 amino acids. Germline V gene sequence: CDR1 LGHDT, CDR2 YNNKEL (reference sequence). The V gene lost 2 bases and the J gene lost 1 base, with 8 bases spanning the gap. The CDR3, as DNA: TGTGCCAGCAGCCAATCAGGGAAGAACACTGAAGCTTTCTTT. It codes for CASSQSGKNTEAFF.

In DNA, the CDR3 is TGTGCCAGCAGCTTGGTATTGTGGGCAGGGGCTGGGGAGAACACTGAAGCTTTCTTT. Protein sequence: CASSLVLWAGAGENTEAFF. The J gene is TRBJ1-1, the V gene TRBV5-6, with a weak D call TRBD1 (6 bases). CDR3 length: 19 amino acids. V lost 0 bases to trimming and J lost 1 base, with 22 bases between them. Germline V gene sequence: CDR1 SGHDT, CDR2 YYEEEE.

This clonotype was seen a single time. This chain joins TRBV29-1 and TRBJ1-1; D unresolved. Between the trimmed V and J ends, which lost 4 bases and 6 bases, there was a span of 12 bases. The CDR3 is 12 amino acids. Germline CDR1 and CDR2: SQVTM and ANQGSEA. CDR3 amino acids: CSVVVGLPEAFF. In DNA, the CDR3 is TGCAGCGTTGTTGTGGGCCTACCTGAAGCTTTCTTT.

The CDR3 DNA sequence: TGTGCCAGCAGCCAGGGGACAGGGGGCCCAGATACGCAGTATTTT. Protein: CASSQGTGGPDTQYF. The rearrangement uses TRBV7-8 and TRBJ2-3; 12 bases match TRBD1. The V gene end was trimmed by 5 bases and the J gene end by 4 bases; junction bases not matched to a gene: 4. The CDR3 is made up of 15 amino acids. CDR1 and CDR2 from the germline V gene are SGHVS and FQNEAQ.

The V and J genes are TRBV15 and TRBJ2-7; 7 nucleotides align to TRBD1. Germline V gives CDR1 LNHNV, CDR2 YYDKDF (reference sequence). The CDR3 runs 13 residues. The ends lost 3 bases at V and 5 bases at J; junction bases unmatched: 4. CDR3 nucleotide sequence: TGTGCCACCAGCAGGAACAGGGGCCACGAGCAGTACTTC. Its translation: CATSRNRGHEQYF. The full variable domain, its missing parts supplied by reference TRBV15 and TRBJ2-7, is DAMVIQNPRYQVTQFGKPVTLSCSQTLNHNVMYWYQQKSSQAPKLLFHYYDKDFNNEADTPDNFQSRRPNTSFCFLDIRSPGLGDTAMYLCATSRNRGHEQYFGPGTRLTVT.

CDR3 protein: CASSQEGGPQGDTQYF. Written as DNA, the CDR3 is TGTGCCAGCAGCCAAGAGGGGGGACCCCAGGGAGATACGCAGTATTTT. This chain links TRBV4-2 with TRBJ2-3; tentative D call: TRBD2 (6 bases). There are 16 residues in the CDR3. V shed 0 bases and J shed 5 bases, with 15 bases lying between them. Germline CDR1 LGHNA, CDR2 YNFKEQ.

The rearrangement links TRBV3-1 to TRBJ2-5; no definite D call. Per germline, CDR1 LGHDT and CDR2 YNNKEL (reference sequence). The CDR3 extends over 14 amino acids. V was trimmed by 1 base and J by 11 bases, leaving 17 bases between them. CDR3 region: CASSQVDAAGEQYF. The CDR3 DNA reads TGTGCCAGCAGCCAAGTTGATGCTGCCGGTGAGCAGTACTTC.

The chain recombines TRBV18 with TRBJ2-1; D is undetermined. The germline V gene has CDR1 KGHSH and CDR2 LQKENI. The CDR3 is 14 residues long. Trimming pared 3 bases from V and 6 bases from J, leaving 12 bases between. The CDR3 region has the DNA TGTGCCAGCTCACCGTTCGGGTCTACCAATGAGCAGTTCTTC. Protein sequence: CASSPFGSTNEQFF.

In its sample, this clonotype was seen a few times. This chain joins TRBV20-1 and TRBJ2-7; 9 nucleotides agree with TRBD2. V shed 3 bases, J shed 1 base, and the junction held 4 bases outside the gene matches. This CDR3 contains 14 residues. From germline, CDR1 is DFQATT and CDR2 SNEGSKA (reference sequence). CDR3 protein: CSASSSGTSYEQYF. The CDR3 DNA sequence: TGCAGTGCTAGCTCTAGCGGGACTTCCTACGAGCAGTACTTC.

The rearrangement uses TRBV11-2 and TRBJ2-7; a weak D match, TRBD2 (6 bases). This CDR3 has 14 residues. Trimming removed 6 bases at V and 3 bases at J, with 15 bases between. The V gene's germline CDR1 is SGHAT and CDR2 FQNNGV. This CDR3 is CASSPRGTVYEQYF. In nucleotides, the CDR3 is TGTGCCAGCAGTCCACGGGGGACGGTCTACGAGCAGTACTTC.

V gene TRBV7-9 combines with J gene TRBJ2-5; D remains unclear. Germline CDR1 SEHNR, CDR2 FQNEAQ (reference sequence). V lost 6 bases and J 3 bases, leaving 14 bases between the germline ends. This CDR3 spans 14 amino acids. CDR3 sequence (DNA): TGTGCCAGCAGATCCTTGGACGTTGAAGAGACCCAGTACTTC. It is translated as CASRSLDVEETQYF.

The chain recombines TRBV7-9 with TRBJ2-5; 7 nucleotides agree with TRBD2. CDR1 SEHNR and CDR2 FQNEAQ come from the germline V gene (reference sequence). The CDR3 loop spans 14 amino acids. Germline trimming cut 4 bases from V and 4 bases from J; bases unmatched to any gene: 6. The CDR3 spells CASSSQSGGETQYF. CDR3 sequence (DNA): TGTGCCAGCAGCTCCCAATCGGGGGGAGAGACCCAGTACTTC. The full variable domain, in which reference TRBV7-9 and TRBJ2-5 provide the parts outside the CDR3, is DTGVSQNPRHKITKRGQNVTFRCDPISEHNRLYWYRQTLGQGPEFLTYFQNEAQLEKSRLLSDRFSAERPKGSFSTLEIQRTEQGDSAMYLCASSSQSGGETQYFGPGTRLLVL.

The V gene is TRBV5-1, the J gene TRBJ1-6; 7 nucleotides match TRBD1. CDR3 length: 15 residues. Germline CDR1 reads SGHRS; CDR2 reads YFSETQ. The V segment lost 4 bases and the J segment 10 bases; nucleotides outside the gene matches: 11. The CDR3 nucleotides read TGCGCCAGCAGCGCCGGGACAGACAGGGCCTCACCCCTCCACTTT. It codes for CASSAGTDRASPLHF.

The chain uses TRBV6-5 and TRBJ2-3; maybe TRBD1 (6 bases). CDR3 length: 15 residues. Germline lookup yields CDR1 MNHEY and CDR2 SVGAGI. V was cut by 6 bases and J by 2 bases, with 15 bases left in between. For the CDR3, the DNA is TGTGCCAGCAGAACGCTCAGGGGACCCACAGATACGCAGTATTTT. Encoded protein: CASRTLRGPTDTQYF.

This clonotype was seen only a few times. The chain recombines TRBV20-1 with TRBJ2-1; 9 bases align to TRBD1. CDR3 length: 14 residues. Germline lookup yields CDR1 DFQATT and CDR2 SNEGSKA (reference sequence). Trimming removed 7 bases from V and 5 bases from J; junction bases left unmatched: 9. The DNA for the CDR3 is TGCAGTGGGAATAACAGGGGGCGGCACAATGAGCAGTTCTTC. This gives the protein CSGNNRGRHNEQFF.

The chain couples TRBV7-9 to TRBJ2-7, with D maybe TRBD1 (6 bases). There are 13 residues in the CDR3. V was trimmed by 5 bases and J by 5 bases, leaving 13 bases between them. In germline, CDR1 is SEHNR, CDR2 FQNEAQ (reference sequence). The CDR3 coding sequence is TGTGCCAGCAGCACCACAGGGAAGAACGAGCAGTACTTC. It specifies CASSTTGKNEQYF.

This chain uses TRBV4-1 with TRBJ2-7, with D perhaps matching TRBD1 (6 bases). The germline gives CDR1 MGHRA, CDR2 YSYEKL. Trimming took 5 bases from V and 3 from J, leaving 14 bases between them. This CDR3 has 14 residues. CDR3 sequence reads: CASSSPGDNYEQYF. CDR3 nucleotide sequence: TGCGCCAGCAGCTCGCCCGGGGACAACTACGAGCAGTACTTC.

The chain has TRBV6-5 and TRBJ2-3, with D hard to call. The germline V gene has CDR1 MNHEY and CDR2 SVGAGI. V shed 6 bases and J shed 6 bases, with 19 bases lying between them. The CDR3 has 15 amino acids. The CDR3 DNA sequence: TGTGCCAGCAGCCGGACGATCTCCCTCGGGGATACGCAGTATTTT. It yields the protein CASSRTISLGDTQYF.

The rearrangement joins TRBV12-3 or TRBV12-4 to TRBJ2-3; 9 bases agree with TRBD2. This CDR3 comprises 15 residues. V lost 3 bases to trimming and J lost 3 bases; unmatched junction nucleotides: 4. The CDR3: CASSFGGGETDTQYF. The CDR3 DNA follows: TGTGCCAGCAGTTTTGGCGGGGGGGAGACAGATACGCAGTATTTT.